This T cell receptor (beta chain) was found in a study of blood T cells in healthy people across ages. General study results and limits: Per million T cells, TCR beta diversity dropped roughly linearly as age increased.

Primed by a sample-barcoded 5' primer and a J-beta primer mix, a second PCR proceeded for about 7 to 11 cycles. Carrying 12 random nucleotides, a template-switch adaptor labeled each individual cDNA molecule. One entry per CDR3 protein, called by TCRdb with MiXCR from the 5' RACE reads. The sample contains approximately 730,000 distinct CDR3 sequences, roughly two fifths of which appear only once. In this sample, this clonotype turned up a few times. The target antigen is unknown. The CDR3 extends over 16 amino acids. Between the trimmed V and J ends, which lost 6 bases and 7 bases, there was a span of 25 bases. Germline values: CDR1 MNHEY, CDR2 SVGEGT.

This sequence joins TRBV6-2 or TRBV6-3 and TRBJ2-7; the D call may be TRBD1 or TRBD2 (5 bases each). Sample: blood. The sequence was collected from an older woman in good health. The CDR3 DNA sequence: TGTGCCAGCAGCTTTACAGGATTGGGAAAACCGGGGGAGCAGTACTTC. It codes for CASSFTGLGKPGEQYF.